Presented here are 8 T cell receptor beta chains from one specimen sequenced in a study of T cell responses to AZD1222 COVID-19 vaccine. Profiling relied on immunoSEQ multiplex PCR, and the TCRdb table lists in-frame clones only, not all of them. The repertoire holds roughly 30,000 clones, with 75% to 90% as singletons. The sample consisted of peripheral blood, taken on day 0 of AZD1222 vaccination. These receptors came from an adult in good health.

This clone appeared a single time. The CDR3 sequence: CASSLEGKETDTQYF. The CDR3 DNA follows: TGTGCCAGCAGCTTAGAGGGGAAAGAGACAGATACGCAGTATTTT. The chain couples TRBV11-3 to TRBJ2-3; D not certain. Germline CDR1 is SGHNT and CDR2 is YENEEA. The V end was cut by 0 bases, the J end by 3 bases, with 10 bases between. This CDR3 has 15 residues.

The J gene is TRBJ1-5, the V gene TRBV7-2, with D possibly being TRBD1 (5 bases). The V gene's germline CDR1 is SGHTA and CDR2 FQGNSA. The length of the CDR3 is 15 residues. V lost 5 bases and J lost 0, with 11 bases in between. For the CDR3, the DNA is TGTGCCAGCAGCCGGGACTATTATAGCAATCAGCCCCAGCATTTT. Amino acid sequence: CASSRDYYSNQPQHF.

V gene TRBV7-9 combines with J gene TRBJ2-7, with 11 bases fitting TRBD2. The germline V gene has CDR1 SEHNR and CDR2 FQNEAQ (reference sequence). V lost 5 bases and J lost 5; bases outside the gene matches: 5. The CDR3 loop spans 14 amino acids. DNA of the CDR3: TGTGCCAGCAGCATGACTAGCGGGAACCACGAGCAGTACTTC. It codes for CASSMTSGNHEQYF.

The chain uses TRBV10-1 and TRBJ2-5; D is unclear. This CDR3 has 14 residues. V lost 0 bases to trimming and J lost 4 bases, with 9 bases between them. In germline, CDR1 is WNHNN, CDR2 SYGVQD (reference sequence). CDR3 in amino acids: CASSESRGRETQYF. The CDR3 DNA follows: TGCGCCAGCAGTGAGTCTAGAGGCCGAGAGACCCAGTACTTC.

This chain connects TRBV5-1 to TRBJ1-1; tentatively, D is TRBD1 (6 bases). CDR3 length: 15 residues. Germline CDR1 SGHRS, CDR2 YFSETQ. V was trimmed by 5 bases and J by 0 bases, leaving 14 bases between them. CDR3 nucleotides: TGCGCCAGCAGGGGGGGCACCACCATGAACACTGAAGCTTTCTTT. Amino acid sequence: CASRGGTTMNTEAFF. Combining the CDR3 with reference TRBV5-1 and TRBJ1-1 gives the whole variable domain KAGVTQTPRYLIKTRGQQVTLSCSPISGHRSVSWYQQTPGQGLQFLFEYFSETQRNKGNFPGRFSGRQFSNSRSEMNVSTLELGDSALYLCASRGGTTMNTEAFFGQGTRLTVV.

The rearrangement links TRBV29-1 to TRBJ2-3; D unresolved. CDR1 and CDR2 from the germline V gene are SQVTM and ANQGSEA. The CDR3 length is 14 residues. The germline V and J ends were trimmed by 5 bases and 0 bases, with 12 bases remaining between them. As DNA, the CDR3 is TGCAGCGTTCTAGGCCTTAAGAGCACAGATACGCAGTATTTT. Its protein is CSVLGLKSTDTQYF.

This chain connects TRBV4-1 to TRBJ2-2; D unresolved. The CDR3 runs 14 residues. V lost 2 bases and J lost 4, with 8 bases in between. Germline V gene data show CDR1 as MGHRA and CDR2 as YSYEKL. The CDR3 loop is CASSQPTSTGELFF. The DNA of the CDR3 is TGCGCCAGCAGCCAACCGACGAGCACCGGGGAGCTGTTTTTT.

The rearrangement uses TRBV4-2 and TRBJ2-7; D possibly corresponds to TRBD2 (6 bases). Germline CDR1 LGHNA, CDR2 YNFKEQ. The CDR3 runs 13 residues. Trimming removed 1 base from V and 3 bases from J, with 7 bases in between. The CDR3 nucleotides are TGTGCCAGCAGCCAAGGAGCGGGCTACGAGCAGTACTTC. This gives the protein CASSQGAGYEQYF.